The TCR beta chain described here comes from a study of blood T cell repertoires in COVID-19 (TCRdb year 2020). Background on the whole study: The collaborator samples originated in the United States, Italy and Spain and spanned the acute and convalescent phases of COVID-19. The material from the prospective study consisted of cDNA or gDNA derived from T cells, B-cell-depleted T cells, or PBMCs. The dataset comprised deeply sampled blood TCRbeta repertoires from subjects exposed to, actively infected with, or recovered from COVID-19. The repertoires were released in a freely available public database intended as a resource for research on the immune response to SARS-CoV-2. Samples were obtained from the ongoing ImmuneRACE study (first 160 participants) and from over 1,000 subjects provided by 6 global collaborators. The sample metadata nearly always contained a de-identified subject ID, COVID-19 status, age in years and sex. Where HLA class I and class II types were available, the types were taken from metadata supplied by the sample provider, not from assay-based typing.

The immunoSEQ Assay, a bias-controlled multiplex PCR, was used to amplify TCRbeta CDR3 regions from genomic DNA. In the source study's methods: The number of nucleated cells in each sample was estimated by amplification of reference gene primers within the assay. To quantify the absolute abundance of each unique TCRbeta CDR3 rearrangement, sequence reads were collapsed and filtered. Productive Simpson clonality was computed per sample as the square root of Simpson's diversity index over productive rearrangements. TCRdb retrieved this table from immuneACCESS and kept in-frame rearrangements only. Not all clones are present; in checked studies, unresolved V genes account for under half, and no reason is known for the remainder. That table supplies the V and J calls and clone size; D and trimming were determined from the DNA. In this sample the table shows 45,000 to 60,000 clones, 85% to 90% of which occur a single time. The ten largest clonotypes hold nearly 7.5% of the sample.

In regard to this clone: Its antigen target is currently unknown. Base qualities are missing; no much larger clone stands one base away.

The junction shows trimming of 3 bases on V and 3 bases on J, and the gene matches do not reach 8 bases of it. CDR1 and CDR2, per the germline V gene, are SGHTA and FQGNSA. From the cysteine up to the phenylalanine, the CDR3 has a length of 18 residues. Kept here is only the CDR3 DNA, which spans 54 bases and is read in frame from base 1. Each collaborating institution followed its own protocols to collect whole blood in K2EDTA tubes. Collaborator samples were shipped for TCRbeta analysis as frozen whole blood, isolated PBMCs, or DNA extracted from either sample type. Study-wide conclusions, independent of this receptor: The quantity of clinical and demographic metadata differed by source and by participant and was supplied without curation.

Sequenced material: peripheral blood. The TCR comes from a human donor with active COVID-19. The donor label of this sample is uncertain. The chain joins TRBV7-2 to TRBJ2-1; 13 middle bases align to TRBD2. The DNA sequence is TGTGCCAGCAGCTTGGCCGGGACTAGCGGGACCCGCTACAATGAGCAGTTCTTC. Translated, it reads CASSLAGTSGTRYNEQFF.